The source of this T cell receptor (beta chain) is a study of shared clonotypes between healthy human individuals. Study information: Donor composition was a couple of women and a few men, aged 18 to 49. CD4 naive and CD4 memory each took three plates per donor, while CD8 naive took two and CD8 memory one.

Using immunoSEQ multiplex PCR, the repertoire was profiled, and TCRdb retains in-frame clones only, with some absent. The table has hundreds of thousands of clones, around 72% seen once. Findings and limits, study-wide: Among donors, the sharing of clonotypes was expected to be influenced by sequencing depth.

Trimming cost V 4 bases and J 11 bases, with 17 bases left between them. Germline lookup yields CDR1 MNHNS and CDR2 SASEGT. The CDR3 has 14 amino acids. Notes on this clone: What it binds is unknown.

The sample comprised memory CD4+ T cells sorted from blood. Subset indicated: CD45RA-negative fraction. This receptor was obtained from a woman aged 25 to 39 in good health. The rearrangement joins TRBV6-1 to TRBJ2-2; D is tentatively TRBD1 or TRBD2 (6 bases each). The CDR3, as DNA: TGTGCCAGCAGTGCCACTGGGTCGGGGGCAGAGCTGTTTTTT. Translation: CASSATGSGAELFF.